This T cell receptor beta chain was sequenced during a study of T cell repertoires in aging, cancer and after chemotherapy. The template was genomic DNA from peripheral blood, not RNA. Overall study results and limits: In each cancer cohort, median generation probability increased across chemotherapy, suggesting thymic output rebounded. Healthy donors lost TCR diversity with age mainly through richness, cancer patients through richness and evenness.

This clonotype was detected only a few times. Its antigen is undetermined. TRB rearrangements spanning V, D and J were amplified using mixed TRB-A/B primers. TCRdb reanalysed the multiplex PCR reads using MiXCR and keeps one entry per CDR3 protein. The sample records fewer than 1,500 distinct CDR3 sequences, roughly 22% being singletons. Sequencing was performed on blood. The TCR sequence derives from a human donor with a solid tumor.

Here the CDR3 reads CASSDAGTGTGELFF. In DNA form, the CDR3 reads TGTGCCAGCAGCGATGCCGGGACAGGCACCGGGGAGCTGTTTTTT. The chain combines TRBV5-6 with TRBJ2-2; TRBD1 matches 8 bases. Per the germline V gene, CDR1 is SGHDT and CDR2 is YYEEEE. V was pared by 4 bases and J by 4 bases, with 6 bases of the junction left unmatched. The CDR3 runs to 15 residues. Filled out from reference TRBV5-6 and TRBJ2-2, the complete variable domain reads DAGVTQSPTHLIKTRGQQVTLRCSPKSGHDTVSWYQQALGQGPQFIFQYYEEEERQRGNFPDRFSGHQFPNYSSELNVNALLLGDSALYLCASSDAGTGTGELFFGEGSRLTVL.